The next 17 T cell receptor beta chains were all read from a single sample in a study of T cell responses to AZD1222 COVID-19 vaccine (dated by TCRdb to the early 2020s). Explained via the paper, the time point label denotes: baseline before first vaccination. Library preparation was by the immunoSEQ multiplex PCR assay. TCRdb holds this immuneACCESS table with in-frame rearrangements only. Some clones are missing; in checked studies, unresolved V genes explain under half, and the rest has no known cause. The sample profile shows approximately 140,000 clones; approximately 89% of them were found once. The ten largest clones represent roughly 5.6% of the sample. Sequences were derived from peripheral blood, sampled on day 0 of AZD1222 vaccination. These receptors were taken from an adult in good health.

This sequence joins TRBV28 and TRBJ2-5; 9 bases are a match to TRBD2. There are 14 residues in the CDR3. Trimming took 7 bases from V and 5 from J; bases not matched to a gene: 8. Germline V lookup: CDR1 MDHEN, CDR2 SYDVKM. CDR3 sequence (DNA): TGTGCCAGCAAGGTAGCGGGAGTAGTCGAGACCCAGTACTTC. It encodes CASKVAGVVETQYF.

This chain links TRBV10-3 with TRBJ2-7; TRBD2 matches 10 bases. J was trimmed by 7 bases and V by 4 bases; bases with no gene match: 7. This CDR3 is built from 14 residues. Germline values: CDR1 ENHRY, CDR2 SYGVKD. Here the CDR3 DNA reads TGTGCCATCAGTGTGGCTAGCGGGAGCGTTGAGCAGTACTTC. Its protein is CAISVASGSVEQYF.

The rearrangement uses TRBV12-3 or TRBV12-4 and TRBJ1-1; the D is unclear. V dropped 3 bases and J dropped 6 bases, with 11 bases sitting between them. This CDR3 spans 13 amino acids. CDR3 protein: CASSFAVRAEAFF. The CDR3 DNA sequence: TGTGCCAGCAGTTTTGCGGTTAGGGCTGAAGCTTTCTTT.

The chain combines TRBV5-1 with TRBJ1-6; 8 nucleotides match TRBD1. The J segment lost 7 bases and the V segment lost 4 bases, leaving 7 bases of the junction unmatched. This CDR3 has 15 residues. Looked up from germline, CDR1 is SGHRS and CDR2 is YFSETQ. The CDR3 sequence: CASSPTDRENSPLHF. The CDR3 coding sequence is TGCGCCAGCAGCCCGACGGACAGGGAAAATTCACCCCTCCACTTT.

For the CDR3, the DNA is TGTGCCAGCAGTTTCCTAGGGGGCGCAGGCAAAAACATTCAGTACTTC. This translates into CASSFLGGAGKNIQYF. The chain has TRBV27 and TRBJ2-4; TRBD1 matches 7 bases. V lost 3 bases, J lost 3 bases, and 8 bases stayed unmatched. CDR1 is MNHEY and CDR2 is SMNVEV in the germline V gene (reference sequence). This CDR3 comprises 16 residues.

The V and J genes are TRBV27 and TRBJ1-1; 9 nucleotides agree with TRBD1. J lost 5 bases, V lost 2 bases, and 3 bases had no gene match. Looked up from germline, CDR1 is MNHEY and CDR2 is SMNVEV (reference sequence). The CDR3 totals 14 residues. CDR3 coding DNA: TGTGCCAGCAGTTTAAACAGGGGGCGTACTGAAGCTTTCTTT. Translation: CASSLNRGRTEAFF.

This clone occurred once. An end of the junction does not agree with germline; a read error may underlie this. The V call is TRBV2, the J call TRBJ1-1; a weak D match, TRBD1 (5 bases). This CDR3 spans 14 amino acids. CDR1 and CDR2 (germline): SNHLY, FYNNEI. The chain's CDR3 is CASREGAPATEAFF. For the CDR3, the DNA is TGTGCCAGCAGGGAAGGGGCACCCGCGACTGAAGCTTTCTTT.

The chain combines TRBV28 with TRBJ1-4; TRBD1 aligns across 10 bases. Trimming took 5 bases from V and 8 from J; bases not matched to a gene: 8. Germline V gene sequence: CDR1 MDHEN, CDR2 SYDVKM. This CDR3 is built from 15 residues. CDR3 sequence reads: CASSPGTGAREKLFF. CDR3 DNA: TGTGCCAGCAGTCCGGGGACAGGGGCGAGGGAAAAACTGTTTTTT.

The CDR3 nucleotides are TGTGCCAGCAGCAAGCCCGGGACAGTCATTGGGTATCAGCCCCAGCATTTT. The encoded protein is CASSKPGTVIGYQPQHF. The rearrangement joins TRBV21-1 to TRBJ1-5; TRBD1, as called in the table, went unchecked against the DNA. TRBV21-1 is noted as a pseudogene. The CDR3 consists of 17 residues.

The gene calls are TRBV7-2 and TRBJ1-3; D unclear. The CDR3 runs 16 residues. The germline CDR1 and CDR2 sequences are SGHTA and FQGNSA. The V gene lost 8 bases and the J gene lost 0 bases, with 17 bases spanning the gap. Here the CDR3 DNA reads TGTGCCAGCTCCTGGACCGGCCTCCTCTCTGGAAACACCATATATTTT. Translating it yields CASSWTGLLSGNTIYF.

The chain couples TRBV7-3 to TRBJ2-3; 9 bases line up with TRBD2. V lost 2 bases to trimming and J lost 4 bases; unmatched junction nucleotides: 4. Germline CDR1 SGHTA, CDR2 FQGTGA. The CDR3 length is 15 residues. The CDR3 region has the DNA TGTGCCAGCAGCTTAGGCGGGAGGGCCCCAGATACGCAGTATTTT. Its translation: CASSLGGRAPDTQYF. The full variable domain, its missing parts supplied by reference TRBV7-3 and TRBJ2-3, is GAGVSQTPSNKVTEKGKYVELRCDPISGHTALYWYRQSLGQGPEFLIYFQGTGAADDSGLPNDRFFAVRPEGSVSTLKIQRTERGDSAVYLCASSLGGRAPDTQYFGPGTRLTVL.

This clone was counted a single time. This chain connects TRBV7-2 to TRBJ2-1; 11 bases are shared with TRBD2. The CDR3 sequence is 18 residues long. V was pared by 1 base and J by 6 bases, with 11 bases of the junction left unmatched. The germline V gene has CDR1 SGHTA and CDR2 FQGNSA. The CDR3 region is CASSLVAGTSGSFNEQFF. The DNA for the CDR3 is TGTGCCAGCAGCTTAGTTGCCGGGACTAGCGGCAGCTTCAATGAGCAGTTCTTC. The complete variable domain, with remaining parts taken from reference TRBV7-2 and TRBJ2-1, reads GAGVSQSPSNKVTEKGKDVELRCDPISGHTALYWYRQSLGQGLEFLIYFQGNSAPDKSGLPSDRFSAERTGGSVSTLTIQRTQQEDSAVYLCASSLVAGTSGSFNEQFFGPGTRLTVL.

The rearrangement joins TRBV9 to TRBJ2-7; tentative D call: TRBD2 (6 bases). Germline loops: CDR1 SGDLS, CDR2 YYNGEE. The CDR3 has 14 residues. Trimming stripped 3 bases from V and 4 bases from J, with 14 bases between. The CDR3 DNA reads TGTGCCAGCAGCGCGGGGGACTTTTCTTACGAGCAGTACTTC. This gives the protein CASSAGDFSYEQYF.

The chain uses TRBV14 and TRBJ2-5; D is possibly TRBD1 or TRBD2 (5 bases each). The ends were cut back, 8 bases at V and 7 bases at J, with 17 bases in the middle. There are 13 residues in the CDR3. The germline CDR1 and CDR2 sequences are SGHDN and FVKESK. The CDR3 reads CASLQDPGRTQYF. CDR3 sequence (DNA): TGTGCCAGCCTACAAGACCCAGGGAGGACCCAGTACTTC.

The rearrangement uses TRBV4-2 and TRBJ2-1, with 11 bases aligning to TRBD2. This CDR3 has 20 residues. The ends lost 0 bases at V and 2 bases at J; junction bases unmatched: 12. Germline CDR1 reads LGHNA; CDR2 reads YNFKEQ. As DNA, the CDR3 is TGTGCCAGCAGCCAAGATCCGGTAGCGGGAGGGCCCGTGGCCTACAATGAGCAGTTCTTC. It is translated as CASSQDPVAGGPVAYNEQFF.

The chain recombines TRBV7-9 with TRBJ2-7; no clear D. Germline loops: CDR1 SEHNR, CDR2 FQNEAQ (reference sequence). The V gene lost 5 bases and the J gene lost 2 bases, with 13 bases spanning the gap. This CDR3 has 14 residues. CDR3 sequence (DNA): TGTGCCAGCAGCCTAGATGTATCACCCTACGAGCAGTACTTC. It translates to CASSLDVSPYEQYF.

The chain couples TRBV6-5 to TRBJ2-1, with a weak D call TRBD2 (5 bases). Germline CDR1 and CDR2: MNHEY and SVGAGI. Trimming took 5 bases from V and 0 from J, leaving 11 bases between them. The CDR3 length is 15 residues. The CDR3 nucleotides are TGTGCCAGCAGTACCCAGCGGAACTCCTACAATGAGCAGTTCTTC. Protein product: CASSTQRNSYNEQFF.